This section outlines one T cell receptor (beta chain) sequence together with its context. The data originate from a study of blood T cell repertoires in COVID-19. The overall study: COVID-19 samples collected from the United States, Italy and Spain covered acute and convalescent phases.

Clones were read by immunoSEQ multiplex PCR, and TCRdb kept only the in-frame ones, dropping some. The profile shows 120,000 or so clones, 86% of them singletons. Germline CDR1 is ENHRY and CDR2 is SYGVKD. The CDR3 consists of 15 residues. V was cut by 1 base and J by 2 bases, with 9 bases left in between. Sequenced sample: peripheral blood. This sequence originates from a man aged 40-50 years with acute or convalescent COVID-19. This chain joins TRBV10-3 and TRBJ2-1; a possible D gene is TRBD1 (6 bases). The CDR3 sequence is CAISEFRDTYNEQFF. The CDR3, as DNA: TGTGCCATCAGTGAGTTCCGGGACACCTACAATGAGCAGTTCTTC.